Listed below are T cell receptor beta chains from one sample, sequenced in a study of blood T cell repertoires in COVID-19. This table comes from immunoSEQ multiplex PCR, and its TCRdb copy is limited to in-frame clones, with some not included. The profile shows 130,000 to 150,000 clones, almost 90% of them singletons. The sample consisted of peripheral blood. The receptors shown here come from a human donor in a cohort sampled during active COVID-19. The CDR3 runs from the conserved cysteine through the conserved F or W. Each record gives: J gene, clone size, CDR3 length, V gene, D gene, CDR3 DNA, CDR3 protein. D genes are given only for firm matches. Clone sizes are given selectively: once, few, many, or a class where the clone is expanded.

>TRBJ2-3|NA|13|TRBV7-3|NA
TGTGCCAGCAGCTTAGCGCGGGCAGATACGCAGTATTTT
CASSLARADTQYF
>TRBJ1-2|NA|14|TRBV2|TRBD1
TGTGCCAGCACAGAGACAGGGGATTGGTATGGCTACACCTTC
CASTETGDWYGYTF
>TRBJ2-1|NA|14|TRBV5-1|NA
TGCGCCAGCAGCCCGGGGGAATCTAACAATGAGCAGTTCTTC
CASSPGESNNEQFF
>TRBJ1-2|NA|15|TRBV5-1|TRBD1
TGCGCCAGCAGCCCGGGGACAGGGATGATCTATGGCTACACCTTC
CASSPGTGMIYGYTF
>TRBJ1-5|NA|15|TRBV28|TRBD1
TGTGCCAGCAGTAACCGACAGGGTAGGAATCAGCCCCAGCATTTT
CASSNRQGRNQPQHF
>TRBJ1-2|NA|15|TRBV15|TRBD1
TGTGCCACCAGCAGAGATTCGGGACAGGGTTATGGCTACACCTTC
CATSRDSGQGYGYTF
>TRBJ1-1|NA|15|TRBV6-5|NA
TGTGCCAGCATCCTCGGGCCCCCCAGCGGCACTGAAGCTTTCTTT
CASILGPPSGTEAFF
>TRBJ2-7|NA|16|TRBV6-6|TRBD2
TGTGCCAGCAGTTACTCCCCGTCTAGCGGGACCTACGAGCAGTACTTC
CASSYSPSSGTYEQYF
>TRBJ2-7|NA|14|TRBV6-6|NA
TGTGCCAGCAGCCGAGGGGGGGGTGTTTACGAGCAGTACTTC
CASSRGGGVYEQYF
>TRBJ2-7|NA|16|TRBV28|TRBD1
TGTGCCAGCAGAACACCGGGACAGCCCATCTCCTACGAGCAGTACTTC
CASRTPGQPISYEQYF
>TRBJ2-5|NA|15|TRBV5-4|TRBD2
TGTGCCAGCAGCCCGATAGCGGGGATCCAAGAGACCCAGTACTTC
CASSPIAGIQETQYF
>TRBJ1-4|NA|18|TRBV9|NA
TGTGCCAGCAGCGTAGGGGGAGGCCGGCAAGGAACTAATGAAAAACTGTTTTTT
CASSVGGGRQGTNEKLFF
>TRBJ1-1|once|17|TRBV28|NA
TGTGCCAGCAGTTTCTCGGGAGGTAGTACGGAAAGGACTGAAGCTTTCTTT
CASSFSGGSTERTEAFF
>TRBJ1-2|NA|20|TRBV5-1|NA
TGCGCCAGCAGCGTCGTTACAGGTTTTCGGGCTGTCGGAGCTAACTATGGCTACACCTTC
CASSVVTGFRAVGANYGYTF
>TRBJ2-1|NA|15|TRBV10-2|NA
TGCGCCAGCAGTGATGCGGCGCCCACCTACAATGAGCAGTTCTTC
CASSDAAPTYNEQFF
>TRBJ2-1|NA|15|TRBV28|TRBD2
TGTGCCACCAGAGGGGGACTAGCGGCTTTTAATGAGCAGTTCTTC
CATRGGLAAFNEQFF
>TRBJ1-3|NA|17|TRBV7-2|NA
TGTGCCAGCAGCTTAGGGGGTACGGGAATCACTGGAAACACCATATATTTT
CASSLGGTGITGNTIYF
>TRBJ2-3|NA|14|TRBV15|TRBD2
TGTGCCACCAGTAACGGGAGGGAGGCAGATACGCAGTATTTT
CATSNGREADTQYF
>TRBJ1-6|NA|17|TRBV3-1/TRBV3-2|NA
TGTGCCAGCAGCCAAGAGAGGGGACTTCAAGGGGCTTCACCCCTCCACTTT
CASSQERGLQGASPLHF
>TRBJ2-7|NA|16|TRBV2|TRBD1
TGTGCCAGCAGGGCCACAGGGGGCGTTATCCCTTACGAGCAGTACTTC
CASRATGGVIPYEQYF
>TRBJ2-3|NA|14|TRBV29-1|TRBD1
TGCAGCGTTCAATGGGACAGGGGAACAGATACGCAGTATTTT
CSVQWDRGTDTQYF
>TRBJ1-1|NA|18|TRBV4-3|NA
TGCGCCAGCAGCCAAGAGTGGGCAGGGAGGGGCATGAACACTGAAGCTTTCTTT
CASSQEWAGRGMNTEAFF
>TRBJ2-7|NA|14|TRBV5-1|TRBD1
TGCGCCAGCAGCTCCGGGACAGGGGACTACGAGCAGTACTTC
CASSSGTGDYEQYF
>TRBJ2-1|NA|14|TRBV28|TRBD1
TGTGCCAGCGGACGGGACAGTATATGGGATGAGCAGTTCTTC
CASGRDSIWDEQFF
>TRBJ2-7|NA|12|TRBV6-6|NA
TGTGCCAGCAGCCTGAGCGGAAACGAGCAGTACTTC
CASSLSGNEQYF
>TRBJ1-4|NA|14|TRBV6-6|TRBD1
TGTGCCAGCAGTAAACAGGGGAGGAATGAAAAACTGTTTTTT
CASSKQGRNEKLFF
>TRBJ2-7|NA|15|TRBV18|NA
TGTGCCAGCTCACCCGACCTAGAAGTCAAATACGAGCAGTACTTC
CASSPDLEVKYEQYF
>TRBJ2-3|once|14|TRBV5-1|TRBD2
TGCGCCAGCAGCCGGGGGGGCACGGGAGATACGCAGTATTTT
CASSRGGTGDTQYF
>TRBJ2-1|NA|14|TRBV5-4|TRBD2
TGTGCCAGCAGCTTGGACCTAGCGGGGGCCAACTTGTTCTTC
CASSLDLAGANLFF
>TRBJ2-7|NA|14|TRBV28|TRBD2
TGTGCCAGCAGGTTAGCGGGAGGATCCTACGAGCAGTACTTC
CASRLAGGSYEQYF
>TRBJ2-3|NA|17|TRBV9|TRBD2
TGTGCCAGCAGCCCAACGGCTAGCGGGGGTCGCACAGATACGCAGTATTTT
CASSPTASGGRTDTQYF
>TRBJ2-5|once|13|TRBV29-1|TRBD1
TGCAGCGTTGAAACGACAGGGGCAGAGACCCAGTACTTC
CSVETTGAETQYF
>TRBJ2-5|NA|13|TRBV18|NA
TGTGCCAGCTCACGGGCAGGGAAGGAGACCCAGTACTTC
CASSRAGKETQYF
>TRBJ2-5|NA|15|TRBV5-1|TRBD1
TGCGCCAGCAGCTGGAACGGACAGGGGAGGGAGACCCAGTACTTC
CASSWNGQGRETQYF
>TRBJ2-7|once|15|TRBV6-5|NA
TGTGCCAGCATCAAACGATACGGCCAGGACTACGAGCAGTACTTC
CASIKRYGQDYEQYF
>TRBJ2-2|NA|18|TRBV7-2|TRBD1
TGTGCCAGCAGCTACAAGACAGGGCAATATTCGAACACCGGGGAGCTGTTTTTT
CASSYKTGQYSNTGELFF
>TRBJ2-1|NA|15|TRBV7-3|TRBD1
TGTGCCAGCAGCTGGGGACAGGGGGATGAGAATGAGCAGTTCTTC
CASSWGQGDENEQFF
>TRBJ1-6|NA|17|TRBV11-2|NA
TGTGCCAGCAGCTCAAGGCCCGGGACACAATATAATTCACCCCTCCACTTT
CASSSRPGTQYNSPLHF
>TRBJ1-1|few|16|TRBV9|NA
TGTGCCAGCAGCGTCGGGGGAAAGATATTGAACACTGAAGCTTTCTTT
CASSVGGKILNTEAFF
>TRBJ1-2|few|15|TRBV30|TRBD1
TGTGCCTCCAAAACGACAGGGGCGCGCGACTATGGCTACACCTTC
CASKTTGARDYGYTF
>TRBJ2-3|NA|15|TRBV27|TRBD2
TGTGCCAGCAGTTTTGGGACTACCCGCACAGATACGCAGTATTTT
CASSFGTTRTDTQYF
>TRBJ1-5|few|13|TRBV30|NA
TGTGCCTGGAGTGTGGCCGGTCGCGGGCCCCAGCATTTT
CAWSVAGRGPQHF
>TRBJ2-7|few|14|TRBV27|NA
TGTGCCAGCAGTTTGGGGTACAGGCTGTACGAGCAGTACTTC
CASSLGYRLYEQYF
>TRBJ2-4|NA|15|TRBV5-1|TRBD1
TGCGCCAGCAGCCCTGACAGGGGTTACAAAAACATTCAGTACTTC
CASSPDRGYKNIQYF
>TRBJ2-6|NA|15|TRBV7-9|TRBD1
TGTGCCAGCAGCCGACAGGGCTCTGGGGCCAACGTCCTGACTTTC
CASSRQGSGANVLTF
>TRBJ1-1|NA|16|TRBV3-1/TRBV3-2|NA
TGTGCCAGCAGCCAATGGAGGACAGTTATGAACACTGAAGCTTTCTTT
CASSQWRTVMNTEAFF
>TRBJ1-1|once|14|TRBV18|NA
TGTGCCAGCTCACCCCAGGGCCCGAACACTGAAGCTTTCTTT
CASSPQGPNTEAFF
>TRBJ2-3|NA|16|TRBV15|NA
TGTGCCACCAGCAGAGATCACAGCCGTAACACAGATACGCAGTATTTT
CATSRDHSRNTDTQYF
>TRBJ2-7|few|14|TRBV2|NA
TGTGCCAGCTCTGGAGGACTATCATCCTACGAGCAGTACTTC
CASSGGLSSYEQYF
>TRBJ2-2|NA|14|TRBV7-2|TRBD1
TGTGCCAGCAGCTTTCAGGGGGCTACCGGGGAGCTGTTTTTT
CASSFQGATGELFF
>TRBJ2-3|NA|15|TRBV7-2|TRBD1
TGTGCCAGCAGCTCAGAAGGGGGCCGTGCAGATACGCAGTATTTT
CASSSEGGRADTQYF